These 7 T cell receptor beta chains were all obtained from the same sample, sequenced in a study of cytomegalovirus exposure and HLA in healthy donors. TCRdb's copy holds only in-frame clones and misses some; the assay was immunoSEQ multiplex PCR. This table has 120,000 or so clones, more than 75% appearing once. Specimen: PBMCs. These receptors were collected from a woman in her 30s in good health and CMV-seronegative.

The chain couples TRBV7-9 to TRBJ2-4, with 11 bases fitting TRBD2. The CDR3 is 15 amino acids. V shed 5 bases and J 8 bases; nucleotides not matched to a gene: 8. Germline V CDR1 and CDR2: SEHNR, FQNEAQ (reference sequence). The CDR3 sequence: CASSPLTSGADIQYF. The CDR3 nucleotides are TGTGCCAGCAGCCCCCTGACTAGCGGGGCTGACATTCAGTACTTC.

A note on this clone: In the same sample, other DNA sequences code for this CDR3. The gene calls are TRBV5-1 and TRBJ2-7; 8 nucleotides agree with TRBD2. This CDR3 has 14 residues. Germline values: CDR1 SGHRS, CDR2 YFSETQ. Trimming took 0 bases from V and 3 from J; bases not matched to a gene: 2. The DNA for the CDR3 is TGCGCCAGCAGCTTGGCCGGGACTAGCTACGAGCAGTACTTC. The encoded protein is CASSLAGTSYEQYF.

This clone has just a few counts. The chain couples TRBV18 to TRBJ1-2; no reliable D call. Between the trimmed V and J ends, which lost 4 bases and 6 bases, there was a span of 6 bases. Germline-derived CDR1 and CDR2 are KGHSH and LQKENI. There are 11 residues in the CDR3. The CDR3 here is CASSLGNGYTF. DNA for the CDR3: TGTGCCAGCTCACTCGGGAATGGCTACACCTTC.

The genes are TRBV18 and TRBJ1-1; D unresolved. V was cut by 5 bases and J by 3 bases, with 10 bases left in between. The CDR3 consists of 13 residues. The germline gives CDR1 KGHSH, CDR2 LQKENI. The CDR3 protein is CASSVHGDTEAFF. CDR3 DNA sequence: TGTGCCAGCTCAGTGCACGGAGACACTGAAGCTTTCTTT.

The genes are TRBV6-6 and TRBJ2-1, with TRBD2 identical over 7 bases. The J segment lost 1 base and the V segment lost 6 bases, leaving 0 bases of the junction unmatched. Germline V gene sequence: CDR1 MNHNY, CDR2 SVGAGI (reference sequence). This CDR3 contains 13 residues. CDR3 sequence reads: CASRGGSYNEQFF. CDR3 DNA sequence: TGTGCCAGCAGGGGGGGGTCCTACAATGAGCAGTTCTTC.

V gene TRBV6-5 combines with J gene TRBJ2-7; D perhaps matches TRBD1 (6 bases). Trimming removed 5 bases at V and 3 bases at J, with 11 bases between. CDR1 MNHEY and CDR2 SVGAGI come from the germline V gene. The CDR3 runs 13 residues. The CDR3 DNA follows: TGTGCCAGCAGTGCCGGACAGCACTACGAGCAGTACTTC. Translating gives CASSAGQHYEQYF.

This clone was detected a few times. The rearrangement uses TRBV7-2 and TRBJ1-2; D call uncertain. Trimming stripped 5 bases from V and 1 base from J, with 8 bases between. The germline CDR1 and CDR2 sequences are SGHTA and FQGNSA. The CDR3 consists of 13 residues. CDR3 region: CASSRLLNYGYTF. The CDR3 nucleotides read TGTGCCAGCAGCCGTCTCCTTAACTATGGCTACACCTTC.